The 5 T cell receptor beta chains below all came from one sample that was sequenced in a study of cytomegalovirus exposure and HLA in healthy donors. Primers: 60 Vbeta forward and 13 Jbeta reverse. TCRdb keeps only in-frame clones here, not all; method: immunoSEQ multiplex PCR. The sample lists fewer than 120,000 clones; over 65% were seen once. Material for sequencing was PBMCs. All receptors derive from a man younger than 45 in good health and CMV-seropositive.

The rearrangement joins TRBV15 to TRBJ2-1; 9 nucleotides align to TRBD2. Looked up from germline, CDR1 is LNHNV and CDR2 is YYDKDF (reference sequence). Losses at the gene ends were 0 bases for V and 4 bases for J; bases not matched to a gene: 4. CDR3 length: 16 amino acids. CDR3 amino acids: CATSRDGSGGYNEQFF. The CDR3 DNA reads TGTGCCACCAGCAGAGATGGAAGCGGGGGGTACAATGAGCAGTTCTTC.

This clone is a singleton in its sample. The CDR3: CSAYRGLAGELFF. In nucleotides, the CDR3 is TGCAGCGCCTACAGGGGGTTGGCCGGGGAGCTGTTTTTT. The genes are TRBV29-1 and TRBJ2-2; 8 bases are shared with TRBD1. CDR3 length equals 13 residues. The V segment lost 7 bases and the J segment 6 bases; nucleotides outside the gene matches: 7. Germline V gene lookup returns CDR1 SQVTM and CDR2 ANQGSEA.

The chain links TRBV6-5 to TRBJ2-7; 8 nucleotides match TRBD1. Germline-derived CDR1 and CDR2 are MNHEY and SVGAGI. CDR3 size: 14 residues. V lost 4 bases to trimming and J lost 3 bases; unmatched junction nucleotides: 5. CDR3 DNA: TGTGCCAGCAGTTTCTCGACAGGGGACTACGAGCAGTACTTC. Translated, it gives CASSFSTGDYEQYF.

This rearrangement joins TRBV5-6 to TRBJ2-1; no clear D gene. The CDR3 spans 12 residues. The V end lost 6 bases, the J end lost 6 bases, and 10 bases lay between the germline ends. Germline CDR1 and CDR2: SGHDT and YYEEEE. The CDR3 region is CASNEHINEQFF. CDR3 in DNA: TGTGCCAGCAACGAACATATCAATGAGCAGTTCTTC.

This clone occurred once. The chain combines TRBV9 with TRBJ1-1; D perhaps matches TRBD1 (6 bases). Trimming stripped 4 bases from V and 7 bases from J, with 17 bases between. Germline assignment: CDR1 SGDLS and CDR2 YYNGEE. The CDR3 has 14 residues. The chain's CDR3 is CASSPRGFDNEAFF. The DNA of the CDR3 is TGTGCCAGCAGCCCTAGGGGGTTTGACAATGAAGCTTTCTTT.